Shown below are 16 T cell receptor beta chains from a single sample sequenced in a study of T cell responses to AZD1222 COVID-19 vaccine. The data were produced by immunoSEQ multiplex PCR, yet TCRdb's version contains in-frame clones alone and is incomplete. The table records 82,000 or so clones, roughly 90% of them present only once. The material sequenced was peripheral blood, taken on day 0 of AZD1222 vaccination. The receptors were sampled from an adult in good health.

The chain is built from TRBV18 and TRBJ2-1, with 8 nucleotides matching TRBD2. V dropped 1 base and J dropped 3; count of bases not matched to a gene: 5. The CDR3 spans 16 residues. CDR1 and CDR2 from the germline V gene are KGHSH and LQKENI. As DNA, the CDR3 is TGTGCCAGCTCACCACGGGGCAGCGGGGGCTACAATGAGCAGTTCTTC. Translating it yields CASSPRGSGGYNEQFF.

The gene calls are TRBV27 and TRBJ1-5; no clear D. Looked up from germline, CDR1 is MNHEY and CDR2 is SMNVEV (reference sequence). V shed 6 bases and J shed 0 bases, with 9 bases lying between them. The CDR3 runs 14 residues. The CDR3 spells CASRPHYSNQPQHF. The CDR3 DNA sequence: TGTGCCAGCAGGCCTCACTATAGCAATCAGCCCCAGCATTTT.

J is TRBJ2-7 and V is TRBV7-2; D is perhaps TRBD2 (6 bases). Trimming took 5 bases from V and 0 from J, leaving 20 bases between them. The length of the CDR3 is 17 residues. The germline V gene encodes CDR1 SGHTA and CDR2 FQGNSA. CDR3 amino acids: CASSVWSGDWNSYEQYF. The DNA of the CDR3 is TGTGCCAGCAGCGTATGGTCGGGGGATTGGAACTCCTACGAGCAGTACTTC.

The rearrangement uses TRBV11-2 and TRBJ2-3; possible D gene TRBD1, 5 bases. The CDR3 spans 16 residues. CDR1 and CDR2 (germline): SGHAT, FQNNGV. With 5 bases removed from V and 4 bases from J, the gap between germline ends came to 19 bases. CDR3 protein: CASSDHQGFRSDTQYF. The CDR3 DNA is TGTGCCAGCAGCGACCACCAGGGATTCCGCTCAGATACGCAGTATTTT.

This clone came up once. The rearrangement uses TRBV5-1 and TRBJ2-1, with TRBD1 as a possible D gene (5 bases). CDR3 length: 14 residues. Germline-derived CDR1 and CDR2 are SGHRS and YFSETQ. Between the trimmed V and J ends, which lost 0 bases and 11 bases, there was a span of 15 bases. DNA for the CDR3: TGCGCCAGCAGCTTGGAAGGGCAGGGAACGAAGCAGTTCTTC. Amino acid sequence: CASSLEGQGTKQFF.

The CDR3 is CATSSSEARYTGELFF. CDR3 coding DNA: TGTGCCACCAGCTCCTCTGAGGCTCGGTACACCGGGGAGCTGTTTTTT. The genes are TRBV15 and TRBJ2-2; the D is unclear. Germline CDR1 reads LNHNV; CDR2 reads YYDKDF (reference sequence). The CDR3 has 16 residues. V was pared by 5 bases and J by 3 bases, with 16 bases between. The whole variable domain, remainder taken from reference TRBV15 and TRBJ2-2, is DAMVIQNPRYQVTQFGKPVTLSCSQTLNHNVMYWYQQKSSQAPKLLFHYYDKDFNNEADTPDNFQSRRPNTSFCFLDIRSPGLGDTAMYLCATSSSEARYTGELFFGEGSRLTVL.

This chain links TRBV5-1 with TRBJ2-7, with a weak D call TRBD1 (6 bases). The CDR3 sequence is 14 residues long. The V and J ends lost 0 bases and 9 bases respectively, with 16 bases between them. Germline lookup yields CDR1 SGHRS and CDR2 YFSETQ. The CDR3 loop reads CASSLVGQSRGQYF. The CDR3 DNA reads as TGCGCCAGCAGCTTGGTCGGCCAGAGCAGGGGGCAGTACTTC.

The CDR3 sequence: CASRLRGGSETQYF. As DNA, the CDR3 is TGTGCCAGCAGGCTAAGGGGGGGGTCAGAGACCCAGTACTTC. The V call is TRBV7-8, the J call TRBJ2-5, with D possibly being TRBD2 (7 bases). Germline CDR1 is SGHVS and CDR2 is FQNEAQ. This CDR3 contains 14 residues. The V and J ends lost 6 bases and 4 bases respectively, with 15 bases between them.

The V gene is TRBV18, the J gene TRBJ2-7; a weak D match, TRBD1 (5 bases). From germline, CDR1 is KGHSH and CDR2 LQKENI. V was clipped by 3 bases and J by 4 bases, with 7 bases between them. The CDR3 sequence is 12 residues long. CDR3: CASSPKGYEQYF. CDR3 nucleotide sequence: TGTGCCAGCTCACCTAAGGGGTACGAGCAGTACTTC.

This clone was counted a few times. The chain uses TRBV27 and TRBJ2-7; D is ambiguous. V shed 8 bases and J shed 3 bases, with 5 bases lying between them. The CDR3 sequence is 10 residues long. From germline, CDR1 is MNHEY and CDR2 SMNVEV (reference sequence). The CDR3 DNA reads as TGTGCCAGCGGGGTCTACGAGCAGTACTTC. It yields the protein CASGVYEQYF.

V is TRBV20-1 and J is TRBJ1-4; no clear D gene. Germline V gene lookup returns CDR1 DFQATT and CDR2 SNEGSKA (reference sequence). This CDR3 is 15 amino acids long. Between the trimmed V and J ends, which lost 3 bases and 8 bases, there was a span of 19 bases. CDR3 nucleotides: TGCAGTGCTAGTCGGAGAGGAGGTGGGGTGGAAAAACTGTTTTTT. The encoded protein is CSASRRGGGVEKLFF.

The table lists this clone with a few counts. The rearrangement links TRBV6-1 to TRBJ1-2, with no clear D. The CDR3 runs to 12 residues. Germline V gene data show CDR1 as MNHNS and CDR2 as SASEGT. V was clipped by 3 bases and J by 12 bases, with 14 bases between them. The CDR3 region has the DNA TGTGCCAGCAGTGATCGGACGGAACGAGACACCTTC. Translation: CASSDRTERDTF.

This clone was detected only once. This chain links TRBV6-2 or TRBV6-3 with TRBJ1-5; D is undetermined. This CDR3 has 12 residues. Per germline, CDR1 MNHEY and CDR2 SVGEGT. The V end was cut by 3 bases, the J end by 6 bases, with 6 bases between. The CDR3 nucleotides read TGTGCCAGCAGTTATGGACGTCAGCCCCAGCATTTT. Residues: CASSYGRQPQHF.

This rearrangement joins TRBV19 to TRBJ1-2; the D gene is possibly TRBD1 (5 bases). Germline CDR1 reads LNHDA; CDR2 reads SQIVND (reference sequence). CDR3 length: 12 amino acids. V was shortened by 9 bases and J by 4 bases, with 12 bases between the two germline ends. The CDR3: CASRAGVYGYTF. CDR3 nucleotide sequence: TGTGCCAGCCGGGCGGGGGTCTATGGCTACACCTTC. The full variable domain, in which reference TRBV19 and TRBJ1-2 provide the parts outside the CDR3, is DGGITQSPKYLFRKEGQNVTLSCEQNLNHDAMYWYRQDPGQGLRLIYYSQIVNDFQKGDIAEGYSVSREKKESFPLTVTSAQKNPTAFYLCASRAGVYGYTFGSGTRLTVV.

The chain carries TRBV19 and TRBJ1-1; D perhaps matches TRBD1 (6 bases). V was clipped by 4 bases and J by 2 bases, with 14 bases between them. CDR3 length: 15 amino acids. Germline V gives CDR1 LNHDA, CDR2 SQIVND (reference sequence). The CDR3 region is CASSTPRGGNTEAFF. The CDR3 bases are TGTGCCAGTAGTACCCCGAGGGGGGGAAACACTGAAGCTTTCTTT.

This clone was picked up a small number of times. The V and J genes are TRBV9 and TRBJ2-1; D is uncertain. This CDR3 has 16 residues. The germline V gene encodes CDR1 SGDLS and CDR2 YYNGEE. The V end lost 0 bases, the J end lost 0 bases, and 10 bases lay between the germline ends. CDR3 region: CASSVEARSSYNEQFF. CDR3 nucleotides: TGTGCCAGCAGCGTAGAGGCCAGGAGCTCCTACAATGAGCAGTTCTTC.